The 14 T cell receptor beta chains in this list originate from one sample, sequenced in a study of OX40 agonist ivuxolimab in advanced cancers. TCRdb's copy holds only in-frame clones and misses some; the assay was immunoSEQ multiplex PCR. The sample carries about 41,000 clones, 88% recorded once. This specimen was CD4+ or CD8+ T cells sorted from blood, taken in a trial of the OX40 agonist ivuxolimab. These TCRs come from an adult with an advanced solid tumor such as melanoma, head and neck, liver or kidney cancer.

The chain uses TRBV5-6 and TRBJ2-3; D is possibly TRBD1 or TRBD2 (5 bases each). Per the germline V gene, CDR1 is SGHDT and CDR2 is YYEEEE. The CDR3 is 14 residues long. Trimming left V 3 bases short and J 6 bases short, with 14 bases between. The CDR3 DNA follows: TGTGCCAGCAGCTCAGGTCCCGAGGGGGATACGCAGTATTTT. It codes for CASSSGPEGDTQYF.

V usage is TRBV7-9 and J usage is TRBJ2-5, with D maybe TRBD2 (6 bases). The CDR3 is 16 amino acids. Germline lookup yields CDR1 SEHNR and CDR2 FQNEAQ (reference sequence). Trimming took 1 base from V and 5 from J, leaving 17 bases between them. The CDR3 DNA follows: TGTGCCAGCAGCTTAGGCCCTAGCGCCAGTTGGGAGACCCAGTACTTC. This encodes CASSLGPSASWETQYF.

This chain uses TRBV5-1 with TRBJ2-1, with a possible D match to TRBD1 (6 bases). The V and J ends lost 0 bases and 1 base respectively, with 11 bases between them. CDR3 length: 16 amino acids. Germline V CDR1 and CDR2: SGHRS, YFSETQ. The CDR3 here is CASSLGGRGSYNEQFF. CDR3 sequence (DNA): TGCGCCAGCAGCTTGGGAGGCAGGGGATCCTACAATGAGCAGTTCTTC.

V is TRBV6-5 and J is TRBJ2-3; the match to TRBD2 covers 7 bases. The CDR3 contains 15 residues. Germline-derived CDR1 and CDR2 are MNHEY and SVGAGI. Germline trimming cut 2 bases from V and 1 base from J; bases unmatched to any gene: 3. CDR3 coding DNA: TGTGCCAGCAGTTACGGGGGAGGGGGCACAGATACGCAGTATTTT. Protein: CASSYGGGGTDTQYF.

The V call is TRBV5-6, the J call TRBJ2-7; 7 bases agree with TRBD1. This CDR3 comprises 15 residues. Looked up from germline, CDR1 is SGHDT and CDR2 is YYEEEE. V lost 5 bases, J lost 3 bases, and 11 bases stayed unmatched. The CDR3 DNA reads TGTGCCAGCAGAGGGCCTAGGGGGCCATACTACGAGCAGTACTTC. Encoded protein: CASRGPRGPYYEQYF.

The CDR3 nucleotides are TGCGCCAGCAGCCCGACAGATAACTATGGCTACACCTTC. Translated: CASSPTDNYGYTF. The chain carries TRBV5-1 and TRBJ1-2; D might be TRBD1 (5 bases). V lost 4 bases and J lost 1, with 8 bases in between. The germline CDR1 and CDR2 sequences are SGHRS and YFSETQ. This CDR3 has 13 amino acids.

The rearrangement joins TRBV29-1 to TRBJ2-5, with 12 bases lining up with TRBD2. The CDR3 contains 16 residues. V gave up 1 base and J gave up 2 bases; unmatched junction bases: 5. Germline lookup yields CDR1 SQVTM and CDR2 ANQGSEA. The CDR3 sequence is CSVEVGLAGLQETQYF. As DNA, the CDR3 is TGCAGCGTTGAAGTTGGACTAGCGGGGCTACAAGAGACCCAGTACTTC.

CDR3 in DNA: TGTGCCAGCAGCTTATACGTGGGAGCCTACAATGAGCAGTTCTTC. It translates to CASSLYVGAYNEQFF. This sequence joins TRBV7-3 and TRBJ2-1; D perhaps matches TRBD2 (5 bases). The CDR3 totals 15 residues. The ends were cut back, 2 bases at V and 2 bases at J, with 10 bases in the middle. Germline CDR1 and CDR2: SGHTA and FQGTGA.

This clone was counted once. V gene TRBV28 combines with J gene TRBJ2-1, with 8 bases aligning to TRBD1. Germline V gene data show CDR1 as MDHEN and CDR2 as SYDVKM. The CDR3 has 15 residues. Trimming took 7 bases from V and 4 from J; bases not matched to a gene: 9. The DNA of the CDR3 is TGTGCCAGCATCCCCGGACAGGGTTTTTACAATGAGCAGTTCTTC. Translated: CASIPGQGFYNEQFF.

The DNA for the CDR3 is TGTGCCAGCAGCTCTCGACGGGTTGAAGCTTTCTTT. Translation gives CASSSRRVEAFF. The chain links TRBV5-6 to TRBJ1-1; D unclear. There are 12 residues in the CDR3. V lost 3 bases and J lost 7, with 10 bases in between. Germline values: CDR1 SGHDT, CDR2 YYEEEE.

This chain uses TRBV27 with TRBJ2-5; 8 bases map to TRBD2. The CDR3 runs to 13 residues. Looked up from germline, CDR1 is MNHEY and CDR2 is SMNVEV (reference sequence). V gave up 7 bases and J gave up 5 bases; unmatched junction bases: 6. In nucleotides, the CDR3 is TGTGCCAGCAAAGTGTTAGCGGGGGAGACCCAGTACTTC. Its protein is CASKVLAGETQYF.

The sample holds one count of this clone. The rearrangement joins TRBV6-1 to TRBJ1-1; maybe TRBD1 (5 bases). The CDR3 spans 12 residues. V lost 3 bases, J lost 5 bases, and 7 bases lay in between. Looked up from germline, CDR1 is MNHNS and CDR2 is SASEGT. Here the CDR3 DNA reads TGTGCCAGCAGTGACAGGGTAACTGAAGCTTTCTTT. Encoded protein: CASSDRVTEAFF.

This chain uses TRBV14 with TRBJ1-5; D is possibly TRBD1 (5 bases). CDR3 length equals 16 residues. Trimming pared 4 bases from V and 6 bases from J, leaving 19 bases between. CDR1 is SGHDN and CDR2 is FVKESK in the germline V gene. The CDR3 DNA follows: TGTGCCAGCAGCCCCTATACGGGACCCGGGGCTCAGCCCCAGCATTTT. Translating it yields CASSPYTGPGAQPQHF. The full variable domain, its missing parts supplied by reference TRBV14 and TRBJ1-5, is EAGVTQFPSHSVIEKGQTVTLRCDPISGHDNLYWYRRVMGKEIKFLLHFVKESKQDESGMPNNRFLAERTGGTYSTLKVQPAELEDSGVYFCASSPYTGPGAQPQHFGDGTRLSIL.

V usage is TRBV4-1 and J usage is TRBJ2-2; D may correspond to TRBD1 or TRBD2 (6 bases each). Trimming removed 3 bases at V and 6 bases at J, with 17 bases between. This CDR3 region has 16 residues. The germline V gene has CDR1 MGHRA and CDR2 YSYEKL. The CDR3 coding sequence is TGCGCCAGCAGCCATAAGGGGGAGGAGATCGCCGGGGAGCTGTTTTTT. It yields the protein CASSHKGEEIAGELFF.